This T cell receptor (beta chain) derives from a study of T cells in Graves' hyperthyroidism and ophthalmopathy. The CDR3 runs to 14 residues. Germline CDR1 reads LNHDA; CDR2 reads SQIVND (reference sequence). V was cut by 6 bases and J by 3 bases, with 12 bases left in between. Amplification targeted TCR beta CDR3 regions from RNA transcripts. TCR CDR3 underwent first-round RT-PCR with the HTBI primer set. TCRdb fed the multiplex PCR reads into MiXCR, producing one record per CDR3 protein. The repertoire has 500,000 to 800,000 distinct CDR3 sequences, 45% of them found once; the top ten carry less than 9.5%. As for this clonotype: Its target is not known.

Study results and caveats: A median around six months before onset, the model predicted ophthalmopathy.

Sequenced material: peripheral blood or thyroid tissue (not recorded which). The rearrangement links TRBV19 to TRBJ1-3; weak D call: TRBD1 (6 bases). This clonotype was obtained from an adult man with Graves' disease, either hyperthyroidism or ophthalmopathy (not recorded which). The CDR3 loop reads CASREGDLGNTIYF. The CDR3 DNA reads TGTGCCAGTAGGGAGGGGGACCTTGGAAACACCATATATTTT.